A few counts support the clone carrying this TCR beta chain. Its cognate antigen is unknown. This sample is part of a study of T cell repertoires in cytomegalovirus infection. Whole-study context: Public TCR beta signatures provided an indication of both CMV infection and a matching HLA type.

TCRdb passed the reads through MiXCR, listing each CDR3 protein once. Here the sample spans 100,000 or so distinct CDR3 sequences, 25% to 30% being singletons. Trimming left V 0 bases short and J 4 bases short, with 7 bases between. The CDR3 extends over 14 amino acids. Germline CDR1 reads MNHEY; CDR2 reads SMNVEV (reference sequence). General study findings and limits: The ex vivo response was dominated by HLA-C-restricted CMV-specific TCR beta clonotypes. Carriers of CMV plus the relevant HLA were identified by cumulative public TCR beta family frequency.

This chain connects TRBV27 to TRBJ2-1; D remains ambiguous. This specimen consisted of CD8+ T cells from cultured PBMCs, obtained from culture after CMV antigen stimulation. This receptor was taken from a human donor in good health (CMV status not recorded). Some clones in this sample may be carry-over from other donors' samples. This CDR3 reads CASSLSAAYNEQFF. The CDR3 DNA reads as TGTGCCAGCAGTTTATCGGCAGCTTACAATGAGCAGTTCTTC.